The TCR beta chain under discussion was sequenced for a study of Graves' ophthalmopathy and Graves' hyperthyroidism. General observations from the study: Also, most clonotypes expanded in the thyroid above 0.001 frequency appeared in blood.

Amplification from RNA transcripts yielded the TCR beta CDR3 regions. HTBI-primed RT-PCR formed the first round, and a multiplex PCR formed the second. TCRdb itself ran the multiplex PCR reads through MiXCR, one entry per CDR3 protein. This table holds 650,000 to 900,000 distinct CDR3 sequences, roughly two fifths found once. The CDR3 has 16 residues. The germline gives CDR1 SEHNR, CDR2 FQNEAQ (reference sequence). Germline trimming cut 6 bases from V and 4 bases from J; bases unmatched to any gene: 12. With a duration under 3 months, ophthalmopathy in the donors showed moderate-to-severe activity, CAS ≥3 and NOSPECS ≥4. In regard to this clonotype: Its antigen is undetermined.

Material for sequencing was peripheral blood. The receptor was derived from an adult man with Graves' ophthalmopathy. The gene calls are TRBV7-9 and TRBJ2-5, with 9 bases fitting TRBD2. CDR3 region: CASSLVAGVRGETQYF. The DNA for the CDR3 is TGTGCCAGCAGTTTGGTAGCGGGAGTAAGGGGAGAGACCCAGTACTTC.